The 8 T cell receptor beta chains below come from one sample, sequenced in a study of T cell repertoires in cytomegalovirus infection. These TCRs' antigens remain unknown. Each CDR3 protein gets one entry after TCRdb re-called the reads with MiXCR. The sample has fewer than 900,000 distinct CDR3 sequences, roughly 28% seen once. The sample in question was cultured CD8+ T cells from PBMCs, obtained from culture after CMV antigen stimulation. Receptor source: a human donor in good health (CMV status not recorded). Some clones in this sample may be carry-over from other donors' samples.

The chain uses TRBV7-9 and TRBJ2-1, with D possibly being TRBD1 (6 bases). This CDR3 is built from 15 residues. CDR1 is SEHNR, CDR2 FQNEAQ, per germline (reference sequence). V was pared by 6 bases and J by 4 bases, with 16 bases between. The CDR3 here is CASSSTGLDYNEQFF. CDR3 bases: TGTGCCAGCAGTTCCACAGGGCTGGATTACAATGAGCAGTTCTTC.

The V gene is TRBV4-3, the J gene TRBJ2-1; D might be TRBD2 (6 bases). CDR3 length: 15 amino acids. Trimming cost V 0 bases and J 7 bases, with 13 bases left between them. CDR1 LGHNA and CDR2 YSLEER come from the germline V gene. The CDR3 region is CASSQDSASENEQFF. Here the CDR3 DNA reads TGCGCCAGCAGCCAAGATTCGGCTAGCGAAAATGAGCAGTTCTTC.

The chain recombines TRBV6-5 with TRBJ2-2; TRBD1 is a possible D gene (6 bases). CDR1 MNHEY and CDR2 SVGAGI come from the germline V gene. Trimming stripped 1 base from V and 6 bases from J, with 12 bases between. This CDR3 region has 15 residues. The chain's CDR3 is CASSYLDSFPGELFF. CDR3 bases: TGTGCCAGCAGTTACTTGGACAGCTTCCCCGGGGAGCTGTTTTTT.

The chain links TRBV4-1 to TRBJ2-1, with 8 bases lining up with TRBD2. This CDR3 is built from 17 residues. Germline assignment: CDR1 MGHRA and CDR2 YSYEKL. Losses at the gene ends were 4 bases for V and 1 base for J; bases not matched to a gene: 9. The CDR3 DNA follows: TGCGCCAGCAGCCCTATTTCGGGGGGGACATCCTACAATGAGCAGTTCTTC. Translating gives CASSPISGGTSYNEQFF.

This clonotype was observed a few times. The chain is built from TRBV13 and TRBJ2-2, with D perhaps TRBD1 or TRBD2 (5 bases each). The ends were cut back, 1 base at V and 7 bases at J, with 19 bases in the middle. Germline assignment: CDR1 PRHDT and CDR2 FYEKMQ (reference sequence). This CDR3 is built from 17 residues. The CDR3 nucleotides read TGTGCCAGCAGCTTAGAGGGGACGCCGCGGTTTGGCGGGGAGCTGTTTTTT. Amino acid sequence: CASSLEGTPRFGGELFF.

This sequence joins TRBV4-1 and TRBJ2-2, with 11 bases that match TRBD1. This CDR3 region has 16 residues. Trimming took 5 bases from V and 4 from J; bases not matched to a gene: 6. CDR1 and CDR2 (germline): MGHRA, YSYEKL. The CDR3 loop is CASSYWGTGGTGELFF. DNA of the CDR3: TGCGCCAGCAGCTATTGGGGGACAGGGGGCACCGGGGAGCTGTTTTTT.

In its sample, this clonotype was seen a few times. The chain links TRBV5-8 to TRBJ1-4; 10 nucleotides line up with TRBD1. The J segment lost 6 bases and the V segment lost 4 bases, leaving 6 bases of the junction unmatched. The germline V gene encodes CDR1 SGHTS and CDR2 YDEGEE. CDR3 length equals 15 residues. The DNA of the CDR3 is TGTGCCAGCAGCAGAAAGACAGGGGGCGATGAAAAACTGTTTTTT. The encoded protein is CASSRKTGGDEKLFF.

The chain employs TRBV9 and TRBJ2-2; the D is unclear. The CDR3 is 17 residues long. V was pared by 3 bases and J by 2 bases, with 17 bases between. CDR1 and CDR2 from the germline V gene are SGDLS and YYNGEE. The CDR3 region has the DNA TGTGCCAGCAGCGCCTCCTCGACCGATGCTAACACCGGGGAGCTGTTTTTT. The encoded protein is CASSASSTDANTGELFF.